Presented here are 10 T cell receptor beta chains from one specimen sequenced in a study of technical replicates of blood from a few donors. This table comes from immunoSEQ multiplex PCR, and its TCRdb copy is limited to in-frame clones, with some not included. The repertoire consists of over 50,000 clones, with around 86% occurring once and the leading ten covering 5.1%. Source material: PBMCs. All receptors come from a human donor in good health. Some clones in this sample may be carry-over from other donors' samples.

The chain employs TRBV30 and TRBJ2-1, with 7 bases that match TRBD2. V shed 5 bases and J 4 bases; nucleotides not matched to a gene: 11. This CDR3 comprises 15 residues. Germline V gene lookup returns CDR1 GTSNPN and CDR2 SVGIG (reference sequence). CDR3 residues: CAWQAWEGGYNEQFF. In nucleotides, the CDR3 is TGTGCCTGGCAAGCGTGGGAGGGCGGGTACAATGAGCAGTTCTTC. Complete variable domain (other parts from reference TRBV30 and TRBJ2-1): SQTIHQWPATLVQPVGSPLSLECTVEGTSNPNLYWYRQAAGRGLQLLFYSVGIGQISSEVPQNLSASRPQDRQFILSSKKLLLSDSGFYLCAWQAWEGGYNEQFFGPGTRLTVL.

The chain uses TRBV7-9 and TRBJ2-1; D is unclear. The CDR3 contains 12 residues. V lost 2 bases to trimming and J lost 3 bases, with 2 bases between them. CDR1 and CDR2 from the germline V gene are SEHNR and FQNEAQ (reference sequence). CDR3 coding DNA: TGTGCCAGCAGCTTATACTACAATGAGCAGTTCTTC. Its translation is CASSLYYNEQFF. Full variable domain (missing parts from reference TRBV7-9 and TRBJ2-1): DTGVSQNPRHKITKRGQNVTFRCDPISEHNRLYWYRQTLGQGPEFLTYFQNEAQLEKSRLLSDRFSAERPKGSFSTLEIQRTEQGDSAMYLCASSLYYNEQFFGPGTRLTVL.

The rearrangement joins TRBV10-3 to TRBJ1-1; 10 positions match TRBD1. The length of the CDR3 is 13 residues. V lost 5 bases, J lost 5 bases, and 2 bases stayed unmatched. The germline V gene encodes CDR1 ENHRY and CDR2 SYGVKD. The CDR3 DNA reads as TGTGCCATCAGTCGGGACAGGGGAACTGAAGCTTTCTTT. Its protein is CAISRDRGTEAFF.

The J gene is TRBJ2-2, the V gene TRBV7-6; D gene ambiguous. The germline V and J ends were trimmed by 1 base and 6 bases, with 12 bases remaining between them. Germline V gene lookup returns CDR1 SGHVS and CDR2 FNYEAQ. The CDR3 totals 15 residues. Here the CDR3 reads CASSLGRPAAGELFF. CDR3 in DNA: TGTGCCAGCAGCTTAGGGAGACCGGCCGCCGGGGAGCTGTTTTTT.

CDR3 in DNA: TGTGCCAGCAGTGCAAAGACAGGGGGACGCACAGATACGCAGTATTTT. As protein: CASSAKTGGRTDTQYF. The V gene is TRBV25-1, the J gene TRBJ2-3; 9 bases agree with TRBD1. The ends lost 4 bases at V and 1 base at J; junction bases unmatched: 6. This CDR3 spans 16 amino acids. In germline, CDR1 is MGHDK, CDR2 SYGVNS.

This rearrangement joins TRBV25-1 to TRBJ2-1; D might be TRBD1 (6 bases). Germline-derived CDR1 and CDR2 are MGHDK and SYGVNS. The V end was cut by 3 bases, the J end by 8 bases, with 11 bases between. The CDR3 spans 13 residues. As DNA, the CDR3 is TGTGCCAGCAGTGACGGCAGGGGCGATGAGCAGTTCTTC. Translating gives CASSDGRGDEQFF.

The V gene is TRBV7-2, the J gene TRBJ2-5, with 10 bases lining up with TRBD1. This CDR3 contains 16 residues. The germline V gene encodes CDR1 SGHTA and CDR2 FQGNSA. Trimming cost V 4 bases and J 3 bases; bases outside gene matches: 8. CDR3 nucleotides: TGTGCCAGCAGCTCCCAGCCGGGACAGGGGAAAGAGACCCAGTACTTC. Protein: CASSSQPGQGKETQYF.

As concerns this clone: The junction shows a germline mismatch at one end, possibly a read error. This chain joins TRBV11-3 and TRBJ2-1, with D unresolved. This CDR3 has 15 residues. The germline CDR1 and CDR2 sequences are SGHNT and YENEEA. CDR3: CASSSRPDSHNEQFF. Here the CDR3 DNA reads TGTGCCAGCAGCTCTCGACCCGACTCCCACAATGAGCAGTTCTTC.

The chain joins TRBV7-9 to TRBJ1-5; D unclear. Trimming cost V 5 bases and J 3 bases, with 8 bases left between them. CDR1 SEHNR and CDR2 FQNEAQ come from the germline V gene (reference sequence). This CDR3 has 13 residues. The CDR3 DNA sequence: TGTGCCAGCAGCGCACTTGACAATCAGCCCCAGCATTTT. Residues: CASSALDNQPQHF.

The chain joins TRBV4-1 to TRBJ2-2; possibly TRBD2 for D (6 bases). This CDR3 region has 17 residues. Germline CDR1 and CDR2: MGHRA and YSYEKL. V was pared by 3 bases and J by 1 base, with 15 bases between. The CDR3 sequence: CASSQPEGALNTGELFF. In DNA form, the CDR3 reads TGCGCCAGCAGCCAGCCGGAGGGTGCACTGAACACCGGGGAGCTGTTTTTT.